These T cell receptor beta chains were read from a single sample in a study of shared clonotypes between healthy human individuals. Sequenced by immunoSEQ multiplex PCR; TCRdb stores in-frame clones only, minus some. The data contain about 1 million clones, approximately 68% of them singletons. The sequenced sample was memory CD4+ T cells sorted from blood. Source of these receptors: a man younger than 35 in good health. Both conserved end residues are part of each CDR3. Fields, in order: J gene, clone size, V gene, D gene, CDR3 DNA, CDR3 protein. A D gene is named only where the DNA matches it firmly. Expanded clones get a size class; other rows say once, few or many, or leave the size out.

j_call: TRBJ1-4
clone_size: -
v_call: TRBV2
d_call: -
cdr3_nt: TGTGCCTCGAGGAGGGGCGAAGGAGAAAAACTGTTTTTT
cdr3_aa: CASRRGEGEKLFF

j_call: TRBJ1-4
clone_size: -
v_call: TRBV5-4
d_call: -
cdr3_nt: TGTGCCAGCAGTCCGGACCCGGGTAATGAAAAACTGTTTTTT
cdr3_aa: CASSPDPGNEKLFF

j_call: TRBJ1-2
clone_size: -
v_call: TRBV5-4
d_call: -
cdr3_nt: TGTGCCAGCAGCATAGACAGAAACCTTGGCTACACCTTC
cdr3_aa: CASSIDRNLGYTF

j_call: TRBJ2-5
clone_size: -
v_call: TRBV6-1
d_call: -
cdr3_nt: TGTGCCAGCAACACCGAATTCCCCCAAGAGACCCAGTACTTC
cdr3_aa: CASNTEFPQETQYF

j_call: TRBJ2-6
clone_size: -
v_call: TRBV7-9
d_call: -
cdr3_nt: TGTGCCAGCAGCTTGAGGGGGAACCCCTCTGGGGCCAACGTCCTGACTTTC
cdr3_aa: CASSLRGNPSGANVLTF

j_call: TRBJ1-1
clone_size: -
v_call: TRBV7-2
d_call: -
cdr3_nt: TGTGCCAGCAGCTTCGGCCGGGACACTGAAGCTTTCTTT
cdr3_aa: CASSFGRDTEAFF

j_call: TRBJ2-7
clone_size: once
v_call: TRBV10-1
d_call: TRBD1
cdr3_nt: TGCGCCAGCAGTCGCGGGACAGGGGTCTCCTACGAGCAGTACTTC
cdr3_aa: CASSRGTGVSYEQYF

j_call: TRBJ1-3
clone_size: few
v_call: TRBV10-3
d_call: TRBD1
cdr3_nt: TGTGCCACTCAAGGACAGGGGGGCTCTGGAAACACCATATATTTT
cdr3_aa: CATQGQGGSGNTIYF

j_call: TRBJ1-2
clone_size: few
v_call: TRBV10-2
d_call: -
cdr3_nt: TGCGCCAGCAGTGAGTCGAGAGGGGCTGACGGCTACACCTTC
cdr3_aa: CASSESRGADGYTF

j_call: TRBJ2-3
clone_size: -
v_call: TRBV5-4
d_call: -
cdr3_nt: TGTGCCAGCAGCTTGGACCCTCCCGTTAGCACAGATACGCAGTATTTT
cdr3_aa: CASSLDPPVSTDTQYF